The 19 T cell receptor beta chains below come from one sample, sequenced in a study of beta chain features in type 1 diabetes. cDNA synthesis used the whole RNA isolate, giving expressed TCRB sequences. The table came from immunoSEQ multiplex PCR; TCRdb's copy has only in-frame clones and leaves some out. This sample carries around 200,000 clones, around an eighth of them seen once, and the ten largest clones take 0.62%. Sample: central memory CD4+ T cells from blood. These receptors were collected from a woman aged 18-29 years in good health.

The rearrangement links TRBV6-5 to TRBJ1-2; D is perhaps TRBD1 (6 bases). Per the germline V gene, CDR1 is MNHEY and CDR2 is SVGAGI. V was clipped by 0 bases and J by 7 bases, with 9 bases between them. The CDR3 spans 13 residues. Here the CDR3 DNA reads TGTGCCAGCAGTTACTCGGGGGCCCGTGGCTACACCTTC. Its protein is CASSYSGARGYTF.

This chain joins TRBV14 and TRBJ1-2; TRBD1 might be the D (5 bases). The germline V gene has CDR1 SGHDN and CDR2 FVKESK. The germline V and J ends were trimmed by 4 bases and 5 bases, with 11 bases remaining between them. This CDR3 has 13 residues. The CDR3 DNA reads as TGTGCCAGCAGCCCGAATTCAGGGTATGGCTACACCTTC. Translated: CASSPNSGYGYTF.

A few counts support this clone. The chain combines TRBV28 with TRBJ2-7; 7 nucleotides match TRBD1. In germline, CDR1 is MDHEN, CDR2 SYDVKM. The CDR3 consists of 15 residues. J lost 5 bases, V lost 5 bases, and 12 bases had no gene match. The CDR3 DNA reads as TGTGCCAGCAGTCTAGCCGGGACAGTGGCCCACGAGCAGTACTTC. Residues: CASSLAGTVAHEQYF.

The V call is TRBV18, the J call TRBJ2-7, with 10 bases lining up with TRBD2. Germline assignment: CDR1 KGHSH and CDR2 LQKENI. The V gene end was trimmed by 6 bases and the J gene end by 0 bases; junction bases not matched to a gene: 5. This CDR3 spans 15 amino acids. The CDR3 reads CASSSRTSGSYEQYF. DNA for the CDR3: TGTGCCAGCTCGTCCAGGACTAGCGGCTCCTACGAGCAGTACTTC.

This chain connects TRBV30 to TRBJ2-3; 9 nucleotides match TRBD1. This CDR3 spans 13 amino acids. CDR1 GTSNPN and CDR2 SVGIG come from the germline V gene (reference sequence). Trimming cost V 8 bases and J 3 bases; bases outside gene matches: 6. In DNA form, the CDR3 reads TGTGCCCAAAGACAGGGGGGTACAGATACGCAGTATTTT. Encoded protein: CAQRQGGTDTQYF.

The chain has TRBV9 and TRBJ1-5, with 10 positions matching TRBD1. CDR1 and CDR2 from the germline V gene are SGDLS and YYNGEE. The V gene end was trimmed by 4 bases and the J gene end by 4 bases; junction bases not matched to a gene: 5. The CDR3 totals 15 residues. The CDR3 DNA is TGTGCCAGCAGCCAGGGACAGGGGAGAAATCAGCCCCAGCATTTT. It yields the protein CASSQGQGRNQPQHF. Drawing the rest from reference TRBV9 and TRBJ1-5, the complete variable domain is DSGVTQTPKHLITATGQRVTLRCSPRSGDLSVYWYQQSLDQGLQFLIQYYNGEERAKGNILERFSAQQFPDLHSELNLSSLELGDSALYFCASSQGQGRNQPQHFGDGTRLSIL.

V and J are TRBV30 and TRBJ2-5; no reliable D call. Matching the DNA end better, TRBJ2-7 makes the J call doubtful. This CDR3 comprises 13 residues. CDR1 GTSNPN and CDR2 SVGIG come from the germline V gene (reference sequence). CDR3 in DNA: TGTGCCTGGAGCGATCGTTCCCCCTACGAGCAGTACTTC. It is translated as CAWSDRSPYEQYF.

The V gene is TRBV18, the J gene TRBJ2-1; the match to TRBD2 covers 12 bases. V trimming: 2 bases; J trimming: 7 bases; junction bases outside the gene matches: 6. Germline CDR1 KGHSH, CDR2 LQKENI. The length of the CDR3 is 16 residues. CDR3 in DNA: TGTGCCAGCTCACCAGTGGTACTAGCGGGAGGAAATGAGCAGTTCTTC. Translated, it gives CASSPVVLAGGNEQFF.

The genes are TRBV21-1 and TRBJ2-1; the D call in the table, TRBD2, was not verified against the DNA. TRBV21-1 is noted as a pseudogene. The CDR3 runs 18 residues. This CDR3 reads CASNTGTSGRASVREQFF. The CDR3 nucleotides are TGTGCCAGCAACACCGGGACTAGCGGGAGGGCCTCAGTTCGTGAGCAGTTCTTC.

This chain connects TRBV28 to TRBJ1-1, with D perhaps TRBD1 (5 bases). The CDR3 has 12 residues. V lost 5 bases, J lost 7 bases, and 11 bases lay in between. Germline V gene sequence: CDR1 MDHEN, CDR2 SYDVKM. The CDR3 sequence: CASSARGFEAFF. The CDR3 DNA follows: TGTGCCAGCAGTGCTAGGGGTTTTGAAGCTTTCTTT.

This clone was seen a handful of times. The chain recombines TRBV11-2 with TRBJ2-3; TRBD2 matches at 12 bases. Trimming removed 1 base from V and 8 bases from J; junction bases left unmatched: 4. The CDR3 spans 15 residues. Germline V gene sequence: CDR1 SGHAT, CDR2 FQNNGV. CDR3 protein: CASSLVILAGGTQYF. The CDR3 DNA reads TGTGCCAGCAGCTTAGTCATACTAGCGGGAGGTACGCAGTATTTT.

This clone was seen more than once but under ten times. One junction end disagrees with the germline gene, perhaps due to a read error. V usage is TRBV5-1 and J usage is TRBJ2-1, with 9 bases identical to TRBD2. This CDR3 has 14 residues. Germline V gene lookup returns CDR1 SGHRS and CDR2 YFSETQ. CDR3 nucleotides: TGCGCCAGCGGGGGGTTAGCGGGAGCGATGTTTTGGATCTTC. Translated: CASGGLAGAMFWIF.

The J gene is TRBJ1-2, the V gene TRBV27, with a tentative D call TRBD1 (5 bases). CDR3 length: 13 amino acids. The germline V and J ends were trimmed by 8 bases and 0 bases, with 10 bases remaining between them. Germline V lookup: CDR1 MNHEY, CDR2 SMNVEV (reference sequence). The CDR3 DNA reads as TGTGCCAGCGCGGGGACGGCTAACTATGGCTACACCTTC. As protein: CASAGTANYGYTF.

The chain recombines TRBV18 with TRBJ1-1; D perhaps matches TRBD1 (6 bases). This CDR3 comprises 15 residues. From germline, CDR1 is KGHSH and CDR2 LQKENI. V lost 3 bases to trimming and J lost 0 bases, with 11 bases between them. Written as DNA, the CDR3 is TGTGCCAGCTCACCGACGGGACAAATGAACACTGAAGCTTTCTTT. It specifies CASSPTGQMNTEAFF.

The V and J genes are TRBV28 and TRBJ2-7; 10 bases are shared with TRBD1. Germline trimming cut 4 bases from V and 0 bases from J; bases unmatched to any gene: 6. The CDR3 sequence is 16 residues long. Germline CDR1 is MDHEN and CDR2 is SYDVKM. This CDR3 reads CASSSTGTGVSYEQYF. The DNA for the CDR3 is TGTGCCAGCAGTTCAACCGGGACAGGGGTCTCCTACGAGCAGTACTTC.

The rearrangement joins TRBV21-1 to TRBJ2-7; the table assigns TRBD2, which was not confirmed against the DNA. TRBV21-1 is a recognized pseudogene. This CDR3 has 15 amino acids. CDR3: CASPMAGRNSYEQYF. CDR3 in DNA: TGTGCCAGCCCCATGGCGGGACGGAACTCCTACGAGCAGTACTTC.

In its sample, this clone was seen a few times. The rearrangement links TRBV4-2 to TRBJ2-7; TRBD2 aligns across 7 bases. The CDR3 consists of 13 residues. V lost 1 base to trimming and J lost 8 bases; unmatched junction nucleotides: 5. Germline V CDR1 and CDR2: LGHNA, YNFKEQ. The CDR3 coding sequence is TGTGCCAGCAGCCAAGTGGGGGGGGGTCAGCAGTACTTC. Encoded protein: CASSQVGGGQQYF.

This chain connects TRBV19 to TRBJ1-1; 8 nucleotides align to TRBD1. Trimming cost V 5 bases and J 6 bases; bases outside gene matches: 5. CDR3 size: 13 residues. Per germline, CDR1 LNHDA and CDR2 SQIVND (reference sequence). CDR3 region: CASSGQGYSEAFF. The CDR3 nucleotides are TGTGCCAGTAGTGGACAGGGTTACTCTGAAGCTTTCTTT.

The chain couples TRBV30 to TRBJ1-5, with 8 positions matching TRBD1. The CDR3 covers 17 residues. Germline V gene sequence: CDR1 GTSNPN, CDR2 SVGIG (reference sequence). V was clipped by 0 bases and J by 7 bases; unmatched bases: 14. CDR3 sequence (DNA): TGTGCCTGGAGTGTACTTGGAGGGACAGGAGTTGGCCAGCCCCAGCATTTT. This gives the protein CAWSVLGGTGVGQPQHF.